Described below is a single TCR beta chain sequence and its context. Germline V gene sequence: CDR1 MGHRA, CDR2 YSYEKL. V was shortened by 1 base and J by 4 bases, with 16 bases between the two germline ends. CDR3 length: 16 residues. This specimen belongs to a study of blood T cell repertoires in COVID-19. Study at large: Collection of acute and convalescent COVID-19 samples took place in the United States, Italy and Spain.

Sequencing used immunoSEQ multiplex PCR; TCRdb keeps in-frame clones, though not all of them. Among 250,000 or so clones listed, around nine tenths were seen once. The chain carries TRBV4-1 and TRBJ2-5; TRBD1 might be the D (6 bases). Specimen: peripheral blood. The TCR sequence derives from an older woman with active or convalescent COVID-19. CDR3: CASSQGLEDSRETQYF. The CDR3 nucleotides read TGCGCCAGCAGCCAAGGTTTAGAGGACAGTCGAGAGACCCAGTACTTC.